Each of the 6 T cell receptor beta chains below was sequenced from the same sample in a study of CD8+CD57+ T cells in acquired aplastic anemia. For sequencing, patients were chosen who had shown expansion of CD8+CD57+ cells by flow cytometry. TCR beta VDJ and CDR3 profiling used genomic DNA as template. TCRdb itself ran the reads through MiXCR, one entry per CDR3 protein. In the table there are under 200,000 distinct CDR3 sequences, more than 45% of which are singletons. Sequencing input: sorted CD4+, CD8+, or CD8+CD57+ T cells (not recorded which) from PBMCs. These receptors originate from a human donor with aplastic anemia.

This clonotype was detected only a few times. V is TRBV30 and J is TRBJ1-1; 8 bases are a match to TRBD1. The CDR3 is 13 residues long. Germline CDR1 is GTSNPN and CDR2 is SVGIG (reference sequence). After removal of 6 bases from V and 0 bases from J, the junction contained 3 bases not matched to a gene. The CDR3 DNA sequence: TGTGCCTGCATACAGGGGGTGAACACTGAAGCTTTCTTT. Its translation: CACIQGVNTEAFF.

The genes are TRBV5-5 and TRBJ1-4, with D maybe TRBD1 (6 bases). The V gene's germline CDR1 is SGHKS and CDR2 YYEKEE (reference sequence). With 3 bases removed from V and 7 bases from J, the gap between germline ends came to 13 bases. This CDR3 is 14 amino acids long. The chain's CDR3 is CASSSGGGGEKLFF. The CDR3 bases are TGTGCCAGCAGCTCTGGGGGCGGTGGTGAAAAACTGTTTTTT.

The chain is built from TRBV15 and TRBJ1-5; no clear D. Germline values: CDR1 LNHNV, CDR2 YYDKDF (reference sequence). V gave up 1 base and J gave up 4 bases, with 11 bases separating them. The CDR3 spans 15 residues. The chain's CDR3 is CATSRGPGSNQPQHF. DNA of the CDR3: TGTGCCACCAGCAGAGGTCCGGGTTCAAATCAGCCCCAGCATTTT. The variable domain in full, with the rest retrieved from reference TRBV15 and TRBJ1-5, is DAMVIQNPRYQVTQFGKPVTLSCSQTLNHNVMYWYQQKSSQAPKLLFHYYDKDFNNEADTPDNFQSRRPNTSFCFLDIRSPGLGDTAMYLCATSRGPGSNQPQHFGDGTRLSIL.

The CDR3 bases are TGTGCCAGCAAAGAAGCTAACTATGGCTACACCTTC. As protein: CASKEANYGYTF. The chain is built from TRBV2 and TRBJ1-2; no definite D call. V was clipped by 7 bases and J by 0 bases, with 6 bases between them. The CDR3 contains 12 residues. Germline loops: CDR1 SNHLY, CDR2 FYNNEI.

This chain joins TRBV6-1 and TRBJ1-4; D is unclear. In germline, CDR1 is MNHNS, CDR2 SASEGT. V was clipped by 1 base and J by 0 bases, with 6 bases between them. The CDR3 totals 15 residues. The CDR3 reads CASSEVVATNEKLFF. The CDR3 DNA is TGTGCCAGCAGTGAAGTTGTGGCAACTAATGAAAAACTGTTTTTT.

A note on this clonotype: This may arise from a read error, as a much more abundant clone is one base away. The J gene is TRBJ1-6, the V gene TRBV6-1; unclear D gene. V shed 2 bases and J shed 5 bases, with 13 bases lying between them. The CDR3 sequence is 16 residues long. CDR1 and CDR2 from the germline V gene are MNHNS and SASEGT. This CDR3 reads CASSERVGPDNSPLHF. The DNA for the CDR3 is TGTGCCAGCAGTGAAAGGGTTGGACCGGATAATTCACCCCTCCACTTT.